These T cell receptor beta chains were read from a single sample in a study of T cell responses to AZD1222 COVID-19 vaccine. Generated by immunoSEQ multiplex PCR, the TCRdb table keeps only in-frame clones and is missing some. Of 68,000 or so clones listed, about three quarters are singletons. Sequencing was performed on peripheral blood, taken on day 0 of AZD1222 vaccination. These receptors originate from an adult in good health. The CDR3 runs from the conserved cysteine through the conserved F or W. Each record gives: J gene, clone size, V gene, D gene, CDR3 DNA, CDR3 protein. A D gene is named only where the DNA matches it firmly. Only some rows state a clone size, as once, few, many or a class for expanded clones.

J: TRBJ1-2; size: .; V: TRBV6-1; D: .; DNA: TGTGCCAGCAGTGAACGGGGGCAGAATGGTGGCTACACCTTC; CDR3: CASSERGQNGGYTF
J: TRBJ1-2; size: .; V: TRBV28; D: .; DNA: TGTGCCAGCAGTTTAGAGGGGGGGTCGGTCTATGGCTACACCTTC; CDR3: CASSLEGGSVYGYTF
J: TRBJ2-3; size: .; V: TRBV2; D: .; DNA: TGTGCCAGCAGGGGGCGGGACTCATTGTCAGATACGCAGTATTTT; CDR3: CASRGRDSLSDTQYF
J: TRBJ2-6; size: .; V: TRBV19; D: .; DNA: TGTGCCAACACCAGTCTGGACACGAGCTCTGGGGCCAACGTCCTGACTTTC; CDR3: CANTSLDTSSGANVLTF
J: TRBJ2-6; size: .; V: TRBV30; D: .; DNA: TGTGCCTGGACCCCAACAGGGACCTCTGGGGCCAACGTCCTGACTTTC; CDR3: CAWTPTGTSGANVLTF
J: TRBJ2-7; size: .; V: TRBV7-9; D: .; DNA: TGTGCCAGCACCCCCCAGAGAACCTACGAGCAGTACTTC; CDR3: CASTPQRTYEQYF
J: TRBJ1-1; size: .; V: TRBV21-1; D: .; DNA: TGTGCCAGCGAGGAGAGACGGGGGAACACTGAAGCTTTCTTT; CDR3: CASEERRGNTEAFF
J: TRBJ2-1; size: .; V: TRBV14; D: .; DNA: TGTGCCAGCAGCACCCTCCTAAATGAGCAGTTCTTC; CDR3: CASSTLLNEQFF
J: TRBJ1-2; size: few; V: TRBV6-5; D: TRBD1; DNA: TGTGCCAGCAGGATTAGGGGGCTCGGCTACACCTTC; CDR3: CASRIRGLGYTF
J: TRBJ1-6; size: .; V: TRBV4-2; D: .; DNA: TGTGCCAGCAGCCAAGTGGGGGGGGCGCGGTTTGACCTCCACTTT; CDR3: CASSQVGGARFDLHF
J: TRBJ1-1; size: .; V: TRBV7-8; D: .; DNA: TGTGCTAGCAGCTTAGCCCAGTGGGGGGTGGAAGCTTTCTTT; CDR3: CASSLAQWGVEAFF
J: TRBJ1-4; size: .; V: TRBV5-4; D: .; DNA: TGTGCCAGCAGCTTTGGGGAACAGGGAAAACTGTTTTTT; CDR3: CASSFGEQGKLFF
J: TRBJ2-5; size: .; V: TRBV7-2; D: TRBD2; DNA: TGTGCCAGCAGCCTGGGACTAGCGGGGGGGCCAGGGACCCAGTACTTC; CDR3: CASSLGLAGGPGTQYF
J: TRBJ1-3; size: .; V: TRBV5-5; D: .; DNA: TGTGCCAGCAGCGAGGGACCGACTCTCTCTGGAAACACCATATATTTT; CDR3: CASSEGPTLSGNTIYF
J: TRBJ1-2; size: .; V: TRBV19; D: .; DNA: TGTGCCAGTAGTACTGAGGACCGTTCTCCTTGGGGCTACACCTTC; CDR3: CASSTEDRSPWGYTF
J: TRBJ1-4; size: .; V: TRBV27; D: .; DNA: TGTGCCAGCAGTTTAGGGCAGTCTAATGAAAAACTGTTTTTT; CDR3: CASSLGQSNEKLFF
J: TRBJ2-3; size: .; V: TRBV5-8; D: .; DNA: TGTGCCAGCAGCTTGGGGGTGGGGACAGATACGCAGTATTTT; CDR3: CASSLGVGTDTQYF
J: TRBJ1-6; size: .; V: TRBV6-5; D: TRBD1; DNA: TGTGCCAGCAGGCCGGGACAGGCTGTTGATACACCCCTCCACTTT; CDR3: CASRPGQAVDTPLHF
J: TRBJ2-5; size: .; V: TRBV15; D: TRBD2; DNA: TGTGCCACCAGCCCTGCGGGGGGCTTAGAGACCCAGTACTTC; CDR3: CATSPAGGLETQYF
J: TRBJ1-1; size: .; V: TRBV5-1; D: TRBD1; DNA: TGCGCCAGCAGCTGGGGGACAGGGAGCACTGAAGCTTTCTTT; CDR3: CASSWGTGSTEAFF
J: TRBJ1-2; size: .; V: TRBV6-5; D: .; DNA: TGTGCCAGCGAAGGGGAGTCGGGAGGCTACACCTTC; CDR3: CASEGESGGYTF
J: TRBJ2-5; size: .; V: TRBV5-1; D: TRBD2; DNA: TGCGCCAGCAGCACCGGGACTAGCGGTAAAGAGACCCAGTACTTC; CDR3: CASSTGTSGKETQYF
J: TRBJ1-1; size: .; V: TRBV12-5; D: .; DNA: TGTGCTAGTGGTTTGTCGGTGAACACTGAAGCTTTCTTT; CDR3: CASGLSVNTEAFF
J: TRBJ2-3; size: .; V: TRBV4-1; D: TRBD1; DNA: TGCGCCAGCAGGGACAGGGGAGGCCGCACAGATACGCAGTATTTT; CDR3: CASRDRGGRTDTQYF
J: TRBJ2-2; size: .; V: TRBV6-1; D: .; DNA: TGTGCCAGCAGTGAACGGCCTGGGAACACCGGGGAGCTGTTTTTT; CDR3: CASSERPGNTGELFF
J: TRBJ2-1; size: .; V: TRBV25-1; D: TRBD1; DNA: TGTGCCAGCACAACAGGGGGATCCTACAATGAGCAGTTCTTC; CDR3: CASTTGGSYNEQFF
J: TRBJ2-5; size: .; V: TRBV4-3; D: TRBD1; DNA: TGCGCCAGCAGCCAAGGGTCTGCCAGGGGGCTTAAAGATGGGGAGACCCAGTACTTC; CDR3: CASSQGSARGLKDGETQYF
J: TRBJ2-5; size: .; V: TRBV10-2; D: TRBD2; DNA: TGCGCCAGCAGGCGGGGGACCGTCGCAGAGACCCAGTACTTC; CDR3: CASRRGTVAETQYF
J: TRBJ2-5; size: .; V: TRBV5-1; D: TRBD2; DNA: TGCGCCAGCAGCATTAGCGGGGGAAATGGCGAGACCCAGTACTTC; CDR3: CASSISGGNGETQYF
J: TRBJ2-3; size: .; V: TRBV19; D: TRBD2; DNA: TGTGCCAGTACCCCAACCCCTAGCGGGGGGGCTGGCACAGATACGCAGTATTTT; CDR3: CASTPTPSGGAGTDTQYF
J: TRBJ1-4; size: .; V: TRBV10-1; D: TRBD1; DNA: TGCGCCAGCAGCCCGAGTACAGGGGGAGTACGGGAAAAACTGTTTTTT; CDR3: CASSPSTGGVREKLFF
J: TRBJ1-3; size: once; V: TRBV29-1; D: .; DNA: TGCAGCGTTCAGCGGGGCACTGGAAACACCATATATTTT; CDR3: CSVQRGTGNTIYF
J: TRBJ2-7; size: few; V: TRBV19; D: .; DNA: TGTGCCAGTAGTATCGGGGTCAGACCTCTGGAGCAGTACTTC; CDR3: CASSIGVRPLEQYF
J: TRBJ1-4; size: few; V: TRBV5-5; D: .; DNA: TGTGCCAGCAGCTTGCTTCACAGAACTAATGAAAAACTGTTTTTT; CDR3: CASSLLHRTNEKLFF
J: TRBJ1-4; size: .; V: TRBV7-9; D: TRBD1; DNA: TGTGCCAGCAGCCAGGGACAGGGAAATGAAAAACTGTTTTTT; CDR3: CASSQGQGNEKLFF
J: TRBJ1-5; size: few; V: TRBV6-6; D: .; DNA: TGTGCCAGCAGCCCCTCCACAAGATTCAATCAGCCCCAGCATTTT; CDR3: CASSPSTRFNQPQHF
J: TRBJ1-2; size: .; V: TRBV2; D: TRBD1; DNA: TGTGCCTCCCGTAGACAGGGAGTGAATAATGGCTACACCTTC; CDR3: CASRRQGVNNGYTF
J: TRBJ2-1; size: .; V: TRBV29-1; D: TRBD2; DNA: TGCAGCGTGACCTATCTACTAGCGGGGGGGTACAATGAGCAGTTCTTC; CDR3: CSVTYLLAGGYNEQFF
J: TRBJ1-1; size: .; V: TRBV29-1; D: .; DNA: TGCAGCGCCGAACTGGGGGGGGCTTCGGCCACTGAAGCTTTCTTT; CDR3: CSAELGGASATEAFF
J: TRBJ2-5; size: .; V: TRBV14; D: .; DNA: TGTGCCAGCAGCCAATTGGAGACCCAGTACTTC; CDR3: CASSQLETQYF
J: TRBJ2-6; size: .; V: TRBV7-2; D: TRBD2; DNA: TGTGCCAGCAGGAATATAGCGGGAGGGGCCAACGTCCTGACTTTC; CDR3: CASRNIAGGANVLTF
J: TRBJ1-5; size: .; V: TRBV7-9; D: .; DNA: TGTGCCAGCAGCTTATCTCAGACTAATCAGCCCCAGCATTTT; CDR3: CASSLSQTNQPQHF
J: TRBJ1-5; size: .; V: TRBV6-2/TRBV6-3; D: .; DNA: TGTGCCAGCAGTTACTCTAGCAATCAGCCCCAGCATTTT; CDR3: CASSYSSNQPQHF
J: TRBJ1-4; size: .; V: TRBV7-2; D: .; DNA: TGTGCCAGCAGCTTAGCGGACAGCCCTGGGGAACTGTTTTTT; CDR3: CASSLADSPGELFF
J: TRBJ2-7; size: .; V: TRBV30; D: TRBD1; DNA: TGTGCCGCCACGCACAGGGGGCAGAAGCAGTACTTC; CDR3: CAATHRGQKQYF
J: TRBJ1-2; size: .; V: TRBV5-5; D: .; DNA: TGTGCCAGCTCGGTTTTGGGGGGATCCAGTGGCAATGGCTACACCTTC; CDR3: CASSVLGGSSGNGYTF
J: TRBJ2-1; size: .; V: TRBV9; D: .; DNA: TGTGCCAGCACGCCGGGGCGCTCCTACAATGAGCAGTTCTTC; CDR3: CASTPGRSYNEQFF